A selection of T cell receptor beta chains follows, all from one sample in a study. TCRdb recomputed calls from the 5' RACE reads with MiXCR, one row per CDR3 protein. The sample has tens of thousands of distinct CDR3 sequences, roughly a quarter seen once; the top ten hold roughly 4.5%. The sequenced material came from memory CD4+ T cells sorted from blood. These TCRs come from a female donor with breast cancer. The CDR3 runs from the conserved cysteine through the conserved F or W. D genes are given only for firm matches. Part of the rows lack a size; the others show once, few, many or a class for expanded clones.

d_gene | j_gene | v_gene | abundance | CDR3aa | CDR3nt
TRBD1 | TRBJ2-7 | TRBV5-1 | NA | CASSPDRAQTYEQYF | TGCGCCAGCAGCCCCGACAGGGCGCAAACCTACGAGCAGTACTTC
NA | TRBJ2-2 | TRBV21-1 | NA | CASSKYRGSYTGELFF | TGTGCCAGCAGCAAATATAGGGGTTCCTACACTGGGGAGCTGTTTTTT
TRBD1 | TRBJ1-5 | TRBV6-2/TRBV6-3 | few | CASSYPDRFFYSNQPQHF | TGTGCCAGCAGTTACCCGGACAGGTTTTTCTATAGCAATCAGCCCCAGCATTTT
TRBD1 | TRBJ1-2 | TRBV6-5 | many | CASSYGTGGTYGYTF | TGTGCCAGCAGTTATGGGACAGGGGGCACCTATGGCTACACCTTC
NA | TRBJ1-1 | TRBV6-1 | NA | CASSKWLGKNTEAFF | TGTGCCAGCAGTAAATGGCTGGGAAAGAACACTGAAGCTTTCTTT
TRBD1 | TRBJ2-7 | TRBV6-5 | NA | CASSPGGEQYF | TGTGCCAGCAGTCCAGGGGGCGAGCAGTACTTC
TRBD2 | TRBJ2-3 | TRBV9 | few | CASSATSGLVDTQYF | TGTGCCAGCAGCGCGACTAGCGGTTTGGTAGATACGCAGTATTTT
NA | TRBJ2-2 | TRBV28 | many | CASSLLTNTGELFF | TGTGCCAGCAGTCTACTTACGAACACCGGGGAGCTGTTTTTT
NA | TRBJ1-2 | TRBV20-1 | many | CSAEQGVDYGYTF | TGCAGTGCCGAACAGGGCGTAGACTATGGCTACACCTTC
TRBD1 | TRBJ2-2 | TRBV24-1 | many | CAASRGLDTGELFF | TGTGCCGCAAGCAGGGGGCTCGACACCGGGGAGCTGTTTTTT
TRBD1 | TRBJ2-7 | TRBV24-1 | many | CATSDPQGANPYEQYF | TGTGCCACCAGTGACCCTCAGGGGGCAAATCCCTACGAGCAGTACTTC
TRBD1 | TRBJ2-7 | TRBV24-1 | few | CATSDRDRASYEQYF | TGTGCCACCAGTGACCGGGACAGGGCTTCCTACGAGCAGTACTTC
NA | TRBJ1-1 | TRBV9 | NA | CASSAIVGGTEAFF | TGTGCCAGCAGCGCCATTGTAGGGGGTACTGAAGCTTTCTTT
TRBD2 | TRBJ2-1 | TRBV5-1 | many | CASSTEAGAYNEQFF | TGCGCCAGCAGTACCGAAGCGGGAGCCTACAATGAGCAGTTCTTC
NA | TRBJ2-2 | TRBV12-3/TRBV12-4 | NA | CAGSLVHPNTGELFF | TGTGCCGGCAGTTTAGTCCATCCGAACACCGGGGAGCTGTTTTTT
TRBD1 | TRBJ1-6 | TRBV4-2 | NA | CASSLKTGPNSPLHF | TGTGCCAGCAGCCTTAAGACAGGGCCGAATTCACCCCTCCACTTT
TRBD2 | TRBJ2-3 | TRBV7-9 | NA | CASSLASGGADTQYF | TGTGCCAGCAGCTTAGCTAGCGGGGGAGCAGATACGCAGTATTTT
TRBD1 | TRBJ2-3 | TRBV19 | NA | CASRPGGADTQYF | TGTGCCAGTAGACCAGGGGGCGCAGATACGCAGTATTTT
TRBD2 | TRBJ2-6 | TRBV27 | NA | CASSWIGGGAGANVLTF | TGTGCCAGCAGCTGGATAGGTGGGGGGGCTGGGGCCAACGTCCTGACTTTC
TRBD2 | TRBJ2-5 | TRBV7-3 | many | CASSETSIQETQYF | TGTGCCAGCAGCGAGACTAGCATCCAAGAGACCCAGTACTTC
NA | TRBJ2-1 | TRBV20-1 | few | CSAKDRYNEQFF | TGCAGTGCCAAGGACAGATACAATGAGCAGTTCTTC
NA | TRBJ2-2 | TRBV6-1 | NA | CASMYESNTGELFF | TGTGCCAGCATGTACGAATCGAACACCGGGGAGCTGTTTTTT
NA | TRBJ2-4 | TRBV4-1 | NA | CASSHPRGGGHGF | TGCGCCAGCAGCCACCCTAGGGGAGGAGGACATGGATTC
TRBD1 | TRBJ2-7 | TRBV6-2/TRBV6-3 | many | CASSYGRDRFYEQYF | TGTGCCAGCAGTTACGGTCGGGACAGGTTCTACGAGCAGTACTTC
NA | TRBJ2-7 | TRBV24-1 | many | CATSQGYSEQYF | TGTGCCACCAGCCAGGGCTACTCCGAGCAGTACTTC
NA | TRBJ2-1 | TRBV20-1 | many | CSARDLRQAYNEQFF | TGCAGTGCTAGAGATCTTCGACAGGCCTACAATGAGCAGTTCTTC
NA | TRBJ1-4 | TRBV6-5 | few | CASSSIGGHEKLFF | TGTGCCAGCAGTTCAATAGGGGGGCATGAAAAACTGTTTTTT
NA | TRBJ1-2 | TRBV12-3/TRBV12-4 | NA | CASSLSSYGYTF | TGTGCCAGCAGTTTATCCTCCTATGGCTACACCTTC
NA | TRBJ2-4 | TRBV29-1 | few | CSVVKGSKNIQYF | TGCAGCGTTGTCAAAGGGTCCAAAAACATTCAGTACTTC
TRBD1 | TRBJ2-7 | TRBV4-1 | NA | CASSYTLGQGSQYF | TGCGCCAGCAGCTATACATTGGGACAGGGTAGTCAGTACTTC
TRBD2 | TRBJ2-7 | TRBV30 | once | CTWELAGLTYEQYF | TGTACCTGGGAGTTAGCGGGACTAACCTACGAGCAGTACTTC
TRBD2 | TRBJ2-1 | TRBV20-1 | NA | CSAPLKRGANERFF | TGCAGTGCCCCCCTCAAGCGGGGGGCAAATGAGCGGTTCTTC
NA | TRBJ2-7 | TRBV27 | many | CASSAGGPEQYF | TGTGCCAGCAGTGCCGGGGGTCCCGAGCAGTACTTC
NA | TRBJ1-1 | TRBV29-1 | many | CSAVRTENTEAFF | TGCAGCGCCGTAAGGACAGAGAACACTGAAGCTTTCTTT
TRBD1 | TRBJ2-4 | TRBV4-1 | NA | CASSQEGQGVSTPRVAKNIQYF | TGCGCCAGCAGCCAAGAAGGACAGGGAGTCAGCACGCCGCGCGTAGCCAAAAACATTCAGTATTTC
NA | TRBJ2-7 | TRBV30 | NA | CAWSPAVEQYF | TGTGCCTGGAGTCCGGCAGTCGAGCAGTACTTC
NA | TRBJ2-5 | TRBV20-1 | many | CSARDLIAQETQYF | TGCAGTGCTAGAGATCTAATAGCCCAGGAGACCCAGTACTTC
TRBD2 | TRBJ2-7 | TRBV27 | few | CAGRGDRLADTYEQYF | TGTGCCGGTCGGGGGGATCGACTAGCGGACACCTACGAGCAGTACTTC
NA | TRBJ2-3 | TRBV5-1 | NA | CASSPGGYTDTQYF | TGCGCCAGCAGCCCTGGTGGGTACACAGATACGCAGTATTTT
TRBD1 | TRBJ2-2 | TRBV6-1 | NA | CASRMDRGVTGELFF | TGTGCCAGCAGGATGGACAGGGGAGTCACCGGGGAGCTGTTTTTT
NA | TRBJ1-6 | TRBV6-2/TRBV6-3 | many | CASRATISLHF | TGTGCCAGCAGAGCCACTATCTCCCTCCACTTT
NA | TRBJ2-7 | TRBV24-1 | many | CATSETHSYEQYF | TGTGCCACCAGTGAAACACACTCCTACGAGCAGTACTTC
TRBD1 | TRBJ1-2 | TRBV3-1 | NA | CASSQGQGGTVSGYTF | TGTGCCAGCAGCCAAGGACAGGGAGGGACGGTGAGTGGCTACACCTTC
NA | TRBJ1-3 | TRBV12-3/TRBV12-4 | NA | CAGSLLVGVGNTIYF | TGTGCCGGCAGTTTGCTCGTCGGGGTTGGAAACACCATATATTTT
NA | TRBJ1-3 | TRBV5-6 | NA | CASSSRVRGISGNTIYF | TGTGCCAGCAGCTCGAGAGTGAGGGGGATAAGTGGAAACACCATATATTTT
NA | TRBJ1-5 | TRBV4-2 | many | CASSPLQDNQPQHF | TGTGCCAGCAGCCCCCTACAGGACAATCAGCCCCAGCATTTT
NA | TRBJ2-7 | TRBV20-1 | once | CSARSSRAWGLSYEQYF | TGCAGTGCTAGAAGCTCACGAGCCTGGGGACTGTCCTACGAGCAGTACTTC
NA | TRBJ2-1 | TRBV9 | NA | CASSVATSLNERFF | TGTGCCAGCAGCGTAGCTACTAGTTTAAATGAGCGGTTCTTC
TRBD2 | TRBJ2-1 | TRBV5-1 | once | CASSLDGRGGGSYNEQFF | TGCGCCAGCAGCTTGGACGGGCGGGGGGGCGGCTCCTACAATGAGCAGTTCTTC
TRBD1 | TRBJ1-2 | TRBV2 | NA | CASRPGGSYGYTF | TGTGCCAGCAGGCCAGGGGGCTCCTATGGCTACACCTTC
TRBD1 | TRBJ1-2 | TRBV7-6 | many | CASSSQGVRGYTF | TGTGCCAGCAGCTCACAGGGGGTCAGGGGCTACACCTTC
TRBD1 | TRBJ1-5 | TRBV5-1 | NA | CASSLKGAGNQPQHF | TGCGCCAGCAGCTTGAAGGGGGCGGGCAATCAGCCCCAGCATTTT
NA | TRBJ2-7 | TRBV6-5 | NA | CASSYGGGAYEQYF | TGTGCCAGCAGTTACGGAGGGGGGGCCTACGAGCAGTACTTC
NA | TRBJ2-3 | TRBV20-1 | NA | CSAGSPRGGGSTDTQYF | TGCAGTGCTGGTAGCCCCAGGGGTGGAGGATCAACAGATACGCAGTATTTT
NA | TRBJ2-3 | TRBV7-8 | many | CASSLYELASDTQYF | TGTGCCAGCAGCTTATATGAACTAGCCTCAGATACGCAGTATTTT
TRBD2 | TRBJ2-7 | TRBV20-1 | NA | CSAPGLVSYEQYF | TGCAGTGCTCCGGGACTAGTCTCCTACGAGCAGTACTTC
NA | TRBJ2-2 | TRBV6-2/TRBV6-3 | NA | CASSYSRGELFF | TGTGCCAGCAGTTACTCGCGCGGGGAGCTGTTTTTT
NA | TRBJ1-5 | TRBV4-3 | many | CASSQNFRAANQPQHF | TGCGCCAGCAGCCAAAATTTCAGGGCCGCCAATCAGCCCCAGCATTTT
TRBD1 | TRBJ2-6 | TRBV5-1 | NA | CASSVAGGSGANVLTF | TGCGCCAGCAGCGTGGCAGGGGGCTCTGGGGCCAACGTCCTGACTTTC
NA | TRBJ1-4 | TRBV27 | NA | CASSFGGNEKLFF | TGTGCCAGCAGCTTCGGCGGAAATGAAAAACTGTTTTTT